Following are 14 T cell receptor beta chains from one sample sequenced in a study of control samples from healthy donors and cancer patients. Produced via immunoSEQ multiplex PCR; TCRdb's table is partial and in-frame only. The sample holds around 90,000 clones, about 82% seen once. The source material was blood. These receptors were collected from a young man in good health.

The chain combines TRBV19 with TRBJ1-2; no reliable D call. The CDR3 is made up of 13 amino acids. Deletions cut 4 bases from V and 3 bases from J, with 9 bases between. The germline gives CDR1 LNHDA, CDR2 SQIVND (reference sequence). CDR3 loop: CASSTDVYYGYTF. CDR3 coding DNA: TGTGCCAGTAGTACGGACGTTTACTATGGCTACACCTTC.

This chain links TRBV5-1 with TRBJ1-1; D uncertain. Germline-derived CDR1 and CDR2 are SGHRS and YFSETQ. Trimming removed 4 bases from V and 3 bases from J, with 13 bases in between. CDR3 length: 14 amino acids. CDR3 DNA: TGCGCCAGCAGCCTGTCTACTCTGGACACTGAAGCTTTCTTT. Its translation: CASSLSTLDTEAFF. Based on the CDR3 plus reference TRBV5-1 and TRBJ1-1, the full variable domain is KAGVTQTPRYLIKTRGQQVTLSCSPISGHRSVSWYQQTPGQGLQFLFEYFSETQRNKGNFPGRFSGRQFSNSRSEMNVSTLELGDSALYLCASSLSTLDTEAFFGQGTRLTVV.

A few counts support this clone. The rearrangement uses TRBV5-4 and TRBJ2-5, with TRBD1 matching 10 bases. Germline loops: CDR1 SGHNT, CDR2 YYREEE (reference sequence). V dropped 1 base and J dropped 4; count of bases not matched to a gene: 4. The CDR3 is 15 residues long. This CDR3 is CASSLKGQGRETQYF. The CDR3 DNA reads TGTGCCAGCAGCTTGAAGGGACAGGGGAGAGAGACCCAGTACTTC.

V and J are TRBV2 and TRBJ1-2; possibly TRBD1 for D (5 bases). Deletions cut 3 bases from V and 4 bases from J, with 9 bases between. The CDR3 has 13 amino acids. The germline V gene encodes CDR1 SNHLY and CDR2 FYNNEI. The CDR3, as DNA: TGTGCCAGCAGTGACCAGGGAGTCTATGGCTACACCTTC. Encoded protein: CASSDQGVYGYTF.

V is TRBV6-5 and J is TRBJ1-3; D is unresolved. Germline assignment: CDR1 MNHEY and CDR2 SVGAGI. This CDR3 region has 14 residues. Trimming took 7 bases from V and 0 from J, leaving 10 bases between them. CDR3 nucleotide sequence: TGTGCCAGCACCCCGGCTCTCTCTGGAAACACCATATATTTT. Translated: CASTPALSGNTIYF.

The chain combines TRBV7-9 with TRBJ1-1; D is unresolved. V was cut by 1 base and J by 7 bases, with 7 bases left in between. The CDR3 covers 12 residues. The germline gives CDR1 SEHNR, CDR2 FQNEAQ (reference sequence). The CDR3 DNA is TGTGCCAGCAGCTTAGAGCACAGTGAAGCTTTCTTT. It is translated as CASSLEHSEAFF.

This sequence joins TRBV28 and TRBJ1-1, with 9 positions matching TRBD1. Germline trimming cut 5 bases from V and 5 bases from J; bases unmatched to any gene: 3. The CDR3 spans 13 residues. Germline V CDR1 and CDR2: MDHEN, SYDVKM. CDR3 sequence reads: CASSRTGVTEAFF. The DNA of the CDR3 is TGTGCCAGCAGTCGGACAGGGGTGACTGAAGCTTTCTTT.

J is TRBJ1-1 and V is TRBV10-3; 9 positions agree with TRBD1. The CDR3 contains 16 residues. Trimming at V came to 4 bases and at J to 4 bases, leaving 10 bases not matched to a gene. From germline, CDR1 is ENHRY and CDR2 SYGVKD. As DNA, the CDR3 is TGTGCCATCAGTGGCGGGACAGGGACCTCGAGCACTGAAGCTTTCTTT. This gives the protein CAISGGTGTSSTEAFF.

This sequence joins TRBV5-1 and TRBJ2-3; the D gene is possibly TRBD2 (5 bases). Per the germline V gene, CDR1 is SGHRS and CDR2 is YFSETQ. The CDR3 consists of 14 residues. Trimming removed 4 bases from V and 6 bases from J, with 15 bases in between. The CDR3 here is CASSPGPRGDTQYF. CDR3 nucleotides: TGCGCCAGCAGCCCCGGTCCCCGCGGGGATACGCAGTATTTT.

This clone was counted a few times. The rearrangement joins TRBV5-1 to TRBJ1-4, with D possibly being TRBD1 (5 bases). This CDR3 comprises 16 residues. The V end lost 0 bases, the J end lost 8 bases, and 17 bases lay between the germline ends. Germline V CDR1 and CDR2: SGHRS, YFSETQ. Here the CDR3 reads CASSLGVGTPVEKLFF. Written as DNA, the CDR3 is TGCGCCAGCAGCTTGGGGGTTGGGACGCCGGTCGAAAAACTGTTTTTT.

The genes are TRBV11-2 and TRBJ1-1; 12 positions agree with TRBD1. The CDR3 covers 15 residues. Germline trimming cut 5 bases from V and 4 bases from J; bases unmatched to any gene: 5. Per germline, CDR1 SGHAT and CDR2 FQNNGV. The chain's CDR3 is CASSLWDRGPTEAFF. CDR3 coding DNA: TGTGCCAGCAGCCTATGGGACAGGGGGCCCACTGAAGCTTTCTTT.

This chain connects TRBV6-2 or TRBV6-3 to TRBJ1-6, with TRBD1 identical over 7 bases. The CDR3 is 15 residues long. Trimming removed 0 bases from V and 10 bases from J; junction bases left unmatched: 6. Germline values: CDR1 MNHEY, CDR2 SVGEGT. CDR3 sequence (DNA): TGTGCCAGCAGTTACTCGAAGGCAGGGGGATCACCCCTCCACTTT. Translation: CASSYSKAGGSPLHF.

The rearrangement joins TRBV6-4 to TRBJ1-5; TRBD1 is a possible D gene (6 bases). Germline-derived CDR1 and CDR2 are MRHNA and SNTAGT. V lost 5 bases, J lost 7 bases, and 12 bases lay in between. This CDR3 region has 13 residues. CDR3 amino acids: CASSPTGSQPQHF. Written as DNA, the CDR3 is TGTGCCAGCAGTCCAACAGGGAGCCAGCCCCAGCATTTT.

The rearrangement uses TRBV7-6 and TRBJ2-2; 7 nucleotides line up with TRBD2. Trimming cost V 3 bases and J 2 bases; bases outside gene matches: 3. The CDR3 is 15 residues long. Germline CDR1 reads SGHVS; CDR2 reads FNYEAQ. CDR3 amino acids: CASSFASGNTGELFF. The CDR3 region has the DNA TGTGCCAGCAGCTTCGCTAGCGGAAACACCGGGGAGCTGTTTTTT.